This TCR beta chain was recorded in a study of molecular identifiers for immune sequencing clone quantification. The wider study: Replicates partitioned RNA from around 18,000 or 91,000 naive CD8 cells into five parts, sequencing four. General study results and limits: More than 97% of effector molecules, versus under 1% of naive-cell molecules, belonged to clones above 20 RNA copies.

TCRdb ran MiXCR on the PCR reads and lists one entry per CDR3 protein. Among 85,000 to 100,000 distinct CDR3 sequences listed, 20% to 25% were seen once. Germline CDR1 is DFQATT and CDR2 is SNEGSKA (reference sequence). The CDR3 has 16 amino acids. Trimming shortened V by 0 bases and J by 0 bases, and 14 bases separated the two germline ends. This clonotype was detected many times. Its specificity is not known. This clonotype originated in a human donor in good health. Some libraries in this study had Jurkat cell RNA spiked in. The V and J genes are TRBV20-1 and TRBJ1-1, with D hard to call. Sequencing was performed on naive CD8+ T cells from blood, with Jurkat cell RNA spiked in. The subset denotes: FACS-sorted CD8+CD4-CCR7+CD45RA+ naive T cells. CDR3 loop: CSARDRGFRMNTEAFF. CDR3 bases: TGCAGTGCTAGAGACAGAGGTTTCCGTATGAACACTGAAGCTTTCTTT.